This T cell receptor beta chain was found in a study of T cells after yellow fever vaccination. This clonotype has more than one count but fewer than ten. TCRdb used MiXCR to reprocess the 5' RACE reads, holding one entry per CDR3 protein. The data show hundreds of thousands of distinct CDR3 sequences, 9% to 15% seen once. Germline V lookup: CDR1 DFQATT, CDR2 SNEGSKA (reference sequence). Trimming stripped 6 bases from V and 3 bases from J, with 21 bases between. This CDR3 is 16 amino acids long. This chain connects TRBV20-1 to TRBJ2-1, with D tentatively TRBD1 (7 bases). The sample was PBMCs, taken on the day of the yellow fever booster vaccination. The origin of this receptor is a man aged 25-45 years who received the YFV17D yellow fever vaccine. The CDR3 DNA follows: TGCAGTGCAAGGGGGCGTAGCGCCGGGGGCTACAATGAGCAGTTCTTC. It is translated as CSARGRSAGGYNEQFF.